The 10 T cell receptor beta chains presented below share a single source sample, sequenced in a study of blood T cell repertoires in COVID-19 (TCRdb year 2020). Library prep was done by the immunoSEQ multiplex PCR assay. The table comes from immuneACCESS by way of TCRdb, which keeps in-frame sequences with V and J called. Part of the clones is missing from these tables; in studies checked, under half for an unresolved V gene and the rest for unknown reasons. The sample table contains just over 350,000 clones; only one count was recorded for roughly nine tenths of them. The ten biggest clones cover around 3% of the sample. The specimen sequenced was PBMCs or T cells enriched from blood (not recorded which). The receptors stem from a woman aged 25 to 45 who had recovered from COVID-19.

The V gene is TRBV19, the J gene TRBJ1-1; the D gene is possibly TRBD1 (5 bases). The V end lost 4 bases, the J end lost 6 bases, and 12 bases lay between the germline ends. The CDR3 runs to 13 residues. Germline V gene sequence: CDR1 LNHDA, CDR2 SQIVND (reference sequence). CDR3 nucleotides: TGTGCCAGTAGTACGGGGGGATTCCCTGAAGCTTTCTTT. It is translated as CASSTGGFPEAFF.

This sequence joins TRBV3-1 (or the pseudogene TRBV3-2) and TRBJ2-2, with TRBD2 matching 10 bases. The germline V gene encodes CDR1 LGHDT and CDR2 YNNKEL (reference sequence). J was trimmed by 5 bases and V by 2 bases; bases with no gene match: 5. The CDR3 is 16 amino acids. CDR3 sequence reads: CASSQRGLALTGELFF. In DNA form, the CDR3 reads TGTGCCAGCAGCCAACGGGGACTAGCGCTGACCGGGGAGCTGTTTTTT.

The chain combines TRBV5-1 with TRBJ1-1; possibly TRBD1 for D (5 bases). The CDR3 contains 14 residues. The germline CDR1 and CDR2 sequences are SGHRS and YFSETQ. The V end lost 4 bases, the J end lost 0 bases, and 10 bases lay between the germline ends. CDR3 protein: CASSRSRVNTEAFF. CDR3 bases: TGCGCCAGCAGCCGATCCAGGGTGAACACTGAAGCTTTCTTT.

The chain links TRBV7-2 to TRBJ1-5; 7 positions match TRBD1. After removal of 4 bases from V and 4 bases from J, the junction contained 4 bases not matched to a gene. This CDR3 comprises 14 residues. Germline V gene lookup returns CDR1 SGHTA and CDR2 FQGNSA. The CDR3 DNA sequence: TGTGCCAGCAGCTCACAGGGGAGGAATCAGCCCCAGCATTTT. This encodes CASSSQGRNQPQHF. Complete variable domain (other parts from reference TRBV7-2 and TRBJ1-5): GAGVSQSPSNKVTEKGKDVELRCDPISGHTALYWYRQSLGQGLEFLIYFQGNSAPDKSGLPSDRFSAERTGGSVSTLTIQRTQQEDSAVYLCASSSQGRNQPQHFGDGTRLSIL.

This clone was found a few times. The V call is TRBV5-1, the J call TRBJ1-2; TRBD1 matches 9 bases. The germline V gene has CDR1 SGHRS and CDR2 YFSETQ. The CDR3 is 14 residues long. Losses at the gene ends were 3 bases for V and 7 bases for J; bases not matched to a gene: 7. The CDR3 nucleotides are TGCGCCAGCAGCTGGGGACAGGGTAGTAGTGGCTACACCTTC. The encoded protein is CASSWGQGSSGYTF.

The chain combines TRBV24-1 with TRBJ2-7, with 7 bases fitting TRBD2. The CDR3 spans 16 residues. Losses at the gene ends were 2 bases for V and 2 bases for J; bases not matched to a gene: 8. Germline V CDR1 and CDR2: KGHDR, SFDVKD. CDR3 coding DNA: TGTGCCACCAGTGATTCCCGAGCGGGATTCACCTACGAGCAGTACTTC. This codes for CATSDSRAGFTYEQYF.

The CDR3 protein is CASSLSPGNSGNTIYF. CDR3 DNA: TGTGCCAGCAGCTTATCCCCAGGGAACTCTGGAAACACCATATATTTT. V is TRBV7-6 and J is TRBJ1-3; weak D call: TRBD1 (5 bases). V gave up 2 bases and J gave up 0 bases, with 11 bases separating them. Germline CDR1 reads SGHVS; CDR2 reads FNYEAQ. The CDR3 spans 16 residues.

V usage is TRBV30 and J usage is TRBJ1-5; TRBD1 agrees at 8 bases. V lost 1 base to trimming and J lost 6 bases; unmatched junction nucleotides: 8. Germline values: CDR1 GTSNPN, CDR2 SVGIG (reference sequence). The CDR3 covers 15 residues. In nucleotides, the CDR3 is TGTGCCTGGAGTGCCGGCCAGGGGGCTGGTCAGCCCCAGCATTTT. Residues: CAWSAGQGAGQPQHF.

CDR3: CASSTEGGNYGYTF. The CDR3, as DNA: TGTGCCAGCAGCACAGAGGGGGGGAACTATGGCTACACCTTC. The gene calls are TRBV9 and TRBJ1-2; D possibly corresponds to TRBD1 (6 bases). Trimming shortened V by 4 bases and J by 2 bases, and 12 bases separated the two germline ends. This CDR3 is 14 amino acids long. Germline CDR1 is SGDLS and CDR2 is YYNGEE.

The rearrangement uses TRBV24-1 and TRBJ2-1, with a weak D call TRBD1 (7 bases). The CDR3 has 14 amino acids. The germline V and J ends were trimmed by 2 bases and 8 bases, with 12 bases remaining between them. Germline loops: CDR1 KGHDR, CDR2 SFDVKD. In DNA, the CDR3 is TGTGCCACCAGTGATTCGCAGGGGGACTATGAGCAGTTCTTC. This sequence encodes CATSDSQGDYEQFF.